The 7 T cell receptor beta chains presented below share a single source sample, sequenced in a study of cytotoxic CD8 clonotypes in ibrutinib-treated CLL. Method: immunoSEQ multiplex PCR; TCRdb's copy keeps in-frame clones and lacks some. Among some 93,000 clones listed, about 78% were seen once. The sample consisted of PBMCs, taken after 12 months of ibrutinib treatment. Receptor source: a human donor with chronic lymphocytic leukemia.

The chain is built from TRBV19 and TRBJ1-4; 9 nucleotides agree with TRBD1. CDR1 is LNHDA and CDR2 is SQIVND in the germline V gene (reference sequence). CDR3 length: 16 residues. V was clipped by 4 bases and J by 8 bases; unmatched bases: 11. The CDR3 DNA is TGTGCCAGTAGTAGGCCGACGGGACAGGGAACAGAAAAACTGTTTTTT. Encoded protein: CASSRPTGQGTEKLFF.

This clone has just a few counts. The chain recombines TRBV7-3 with TRBJ2-2; 9 bases agree with TRBD1. CDR1 and CDR2 from the germline V gene are SGHTA and FQGTGA. The V gene end was trimmed by 6 bases and the J gene end by 2 bases; junction bases not matched to a gene: 4. The CDR3 sequence is 15 residues long. This chain's CDR3 is CASRAGQGNTGELFF. The CDR3 DNA follows: TGTGCCAGCAGGGCGGGACAGGGAAACACCGGGGAGCTGTTTTTT.

Comment on this clone: Other DNA sequences in this specimen translate into the identical CDR3. The chain carries TRBV30 and TRBJ1-6, with 8 bases lining up with TRBD1. Per the germline V gene, CDR1 is GTSNPN and CDR2 is SVGIG (reference sequence). The CDR3 loop spans 14 amino acids. Trimming at V came to 0 bases and at J to 8 bases, leaving 3 bases not matched to a gene. In DNA, the CDR3 is TGTGCCTGGAGTGTTCTACAGGGGGATTCACCCCTCCACTTT. The encoded protein is CAWSVLQGDSPLHF. The full variable domain, in which reference TRBV30 and TRBJ1-6 provide the parts outside the CDR3, is SQTIHQWPATLVQPVGSPLSLECTVEGTSNPNLYWYRQAAGRGLQLLFYSVGIGQISSEVPQNLSASRPQDRQFILSSKKLLLSDSGFYLCAWSVLQGDSPLHFGNGTRLTVT.

The rearrangement links TRBV27 to TRBJ1-2; D gene uncertain. With 2 bases removed from V and 1 base from J, the gap between germline ends came to 11 bases. Per the germline V gene, CDR1 is MNHEY and CDR2 is SMNVEV (reference sequence). The CDR3 loop spans 15 amino acids. The CDR3 sequence is CASSLPSLFNYGYTF. The CDR3 bases are TGTGCCAGCAGTTTACCGTCCCTTTTTAACTATGGCTACACCTTC.

The chain uses TRBV4-2 and TRBJ1-2; no reliable D call. There are 16 residues in the CDR3. The V end was cut by 3 bases, the J end by 2 bases, with 16 bases between. The germline V gene has CDR1 LGHNA and CDR2 YNFKEQ. The DNA of the CDR3 is TGTGCCAGCAGCCATCTCGGAGGAGGACTAAACTATGGCTACACCTTC. As protein: CASSHLGGGLNYGYTF.

The chain is built from TRBV2 and TRBJ1-6; D is possibly TRBD1 (5 bases). V lost 4 bases to trimming and J lost 9 bases, with 13 bases between them. Germline V gives CDR1 SNHLY, CDR2 FYNNEI. This CDR3 spans 14 amino acids. The CDR3 DNA reads as TGTGCCAGCAGTGTTCGGGACGCCGGTTCACCCCTCCACTTT. As protein: CASSVRDAGSPLHF.

The rearrangement joins TRBV4-2 to TRBJ1-6; D is unclear. Trimming cost V 0 bases and J 6 bases, with 9 bases left between them. The CDR3 extends over 15 amino acids. Germline CDR1 and CDR2: LGHNA and YNFKEQ. CDR3 DNA: TGTGCCAGCAGCCAAGAGAGAGTGTTTAATTCACCCCTCCACTTT. It translates to CASSQERVFNSPLHF.